This paragraph reports one T cell receptor beta chain. Its antigen is currently unknown. Trimming removed 5 bases from V and 2 bases from J; junction bases left unmatched: 4. The CDR3 spans 15 residues. The V gene's germline CDR1 is MNHEY and CDR2 SMNVEV (reference sequence). 60 Vbeta and 13 Jbeta primers were used in PCR. Profiling relied on immunoSEQ multiplex PCR, and the TCRdb table lists in-frame clones only, not all of them. The sample holds 150,000 to 200,000 clones, 78% seen once. This sample was taken from a study of cytomegalovirus exposure and HLA in healthy donors. Whole-study results and caveats: Trimming of TCR beta V- and J-genes showed a link, identified in a later analysis, to a missense DCLRE1C variant. Later analysis found that TCR beta chains associated with HLA were more clonally expanded than other, equally common chains.

This clonotype originated in a woman aged 50 to 65 in good health and CMV-seropositive. The chain recombines TRBV27 with TRBJ2-1, with 9 bases that match TRBD1. Specimen: PBMCs. CDR3 nucleotides: TGTGCCAGCAGTCCGGGACAGGGAACCTACAATGAGCAGTTCTTC. Amino acids: CASSPGQGTYNEQFF.